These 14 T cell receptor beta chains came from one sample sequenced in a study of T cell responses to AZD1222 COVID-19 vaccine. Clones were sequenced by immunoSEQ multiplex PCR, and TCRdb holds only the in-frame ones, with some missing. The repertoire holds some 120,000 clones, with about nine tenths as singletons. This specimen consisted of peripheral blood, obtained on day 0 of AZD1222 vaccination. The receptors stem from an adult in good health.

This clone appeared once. CDR3 sequence: CASSLGQVETQYF. In DNA form, the CDR3 reads TGTGCCAGCAGCCTGGGACAGGTAGAGACCCAGTACTTC. The rearrangement joins TRBV6-5 to TRBJ2-5; 8 bases align to TRBD1. The CDR3 length is 13 residues. With 6 bases clipped from V and 4 bases from J, the junction kept 4 bases outside the gene matches. The germline V gene has CDR1 MNHEY and CDR2 SVGAGI.

In DNA form, the CDR3 reads TGTGCCTGGAGTAAGTCTCGAAACACTGAAGCTTTCTTT. It yields the protein CAWSKSRNTEAFF. V gene TRBV30 combines with J gene TRBJ1-1; D is undetermined. The germline CDR1 and CDR2 sequences are GTSNPN and SVGIG (reference sequence). Trimming shortened V by 2 bases and J by 2 bases, and 9 bases separated the two germline ends. This CDR3 has 13 amino acids.

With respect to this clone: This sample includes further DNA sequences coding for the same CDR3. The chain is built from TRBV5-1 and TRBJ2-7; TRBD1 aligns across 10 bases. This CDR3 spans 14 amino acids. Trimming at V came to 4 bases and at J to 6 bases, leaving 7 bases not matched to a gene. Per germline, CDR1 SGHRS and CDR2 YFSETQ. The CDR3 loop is CASSLPGQGSEQYF. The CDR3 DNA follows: TGCGCCAGCAGCCTACCGGGACAGGGGTCCGAGCAGTACTTC.

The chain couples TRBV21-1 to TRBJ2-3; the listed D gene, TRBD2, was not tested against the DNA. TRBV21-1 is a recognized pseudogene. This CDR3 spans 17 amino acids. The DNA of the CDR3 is TGTGCCAGCGGGAAAGGTGAAGCGGGAGTATTAGCGGATACGCAGTATTTT. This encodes CASGKGEAGVLADTQYF.

The CDR3 DNA sequence: TGTGCCAGCAGTACCCTAGCGGGCTCGGCGGAGCAGTACTTC. Translating gives CASSTLAGSAEQYF. This chain connects TRBV6-2 or TRBV6-3 to TRBJ2-7; the match to TRBD2 covers 8 bases. Trimming at V came to 5 bases and at J to 7 bases, leaving 10 bases not matched to a gene. The CDR3 extends over 14 amino acids. Germline assignment: CDR1 MNHEY and CDR2 SVGEGT.

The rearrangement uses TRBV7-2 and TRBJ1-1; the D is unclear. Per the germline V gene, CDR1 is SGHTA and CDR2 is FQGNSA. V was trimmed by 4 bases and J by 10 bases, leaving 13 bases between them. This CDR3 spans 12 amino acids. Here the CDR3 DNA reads TGTGCCAGCAGCTCCCTCGGGTGGGGAGCTTTCTTT. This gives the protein CASSSLGWGAFF.

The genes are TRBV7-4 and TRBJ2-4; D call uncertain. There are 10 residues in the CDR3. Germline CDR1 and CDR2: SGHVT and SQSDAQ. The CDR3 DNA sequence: TGTGACTACCCAATGTTCATTCAGTACTTC. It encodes CDYPMFIQYF.

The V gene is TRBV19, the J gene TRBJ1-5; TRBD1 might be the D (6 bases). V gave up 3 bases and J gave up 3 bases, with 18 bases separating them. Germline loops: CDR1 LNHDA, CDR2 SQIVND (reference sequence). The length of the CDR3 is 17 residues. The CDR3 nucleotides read TGTGCCAGTAGTATTTTGGCGGGGGGCGTCTTCAATCAGCCCCAGCATTTT. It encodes CASSILAGGVFNQPQHF.

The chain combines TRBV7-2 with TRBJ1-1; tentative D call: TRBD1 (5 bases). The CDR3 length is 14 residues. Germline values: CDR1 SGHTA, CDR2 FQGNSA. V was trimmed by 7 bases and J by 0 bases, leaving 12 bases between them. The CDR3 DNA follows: TGTGCCAGCATCCGGGGGGGAATGAACACTGAAGCTTTCTTT. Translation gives CASIRGGMNTEAFF.

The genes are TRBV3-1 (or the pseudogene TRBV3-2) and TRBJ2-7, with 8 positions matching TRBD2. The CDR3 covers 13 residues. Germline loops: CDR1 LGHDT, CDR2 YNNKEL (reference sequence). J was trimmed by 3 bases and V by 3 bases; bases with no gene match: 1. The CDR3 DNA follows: TGTGCCAGCAGCCATACTAGCGGCTACGAGCAGTACTTC. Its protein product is CASSHTSGYEQYF.

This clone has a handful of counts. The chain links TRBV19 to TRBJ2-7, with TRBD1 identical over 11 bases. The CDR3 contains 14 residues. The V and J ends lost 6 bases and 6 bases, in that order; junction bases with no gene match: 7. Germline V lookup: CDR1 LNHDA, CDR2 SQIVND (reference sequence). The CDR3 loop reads CASSRTGGHREQYF. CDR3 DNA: TGTGCCAGTAGCCGGACAGGGGGCCATCGCGAGCAGTACTTC.

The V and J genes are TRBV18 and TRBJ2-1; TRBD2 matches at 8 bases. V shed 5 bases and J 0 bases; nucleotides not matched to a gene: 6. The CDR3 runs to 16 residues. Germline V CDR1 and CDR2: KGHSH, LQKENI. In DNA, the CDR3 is TGTGCCAGCTCAATCAGCGGGGGCAGCTCCTACAATGAGCAGTTCTTC. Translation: CASSISGGSSYNEQFF.

The CDR3 DNA reads TGCGCCAGCAGTCCGGACACTTCCTACGAGCAGTACTTC. Its protein product is CASSPDTSYEQYF. V usage is TRBV5-1 and J usage is TRBJ2-7, with TRBD1 as a possible D gene (5 bases). The CDR3 has 13 residues. Trimming cost V 5 bases and J 1 base, with 10 bases left between them. Germline CDR1 is SGHRS and CDR2 is YFSETQ.

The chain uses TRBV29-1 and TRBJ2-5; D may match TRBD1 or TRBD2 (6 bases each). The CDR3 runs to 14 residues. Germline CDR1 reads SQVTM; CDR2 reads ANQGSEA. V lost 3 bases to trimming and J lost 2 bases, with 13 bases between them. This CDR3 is CSVDGGNTQETQYF. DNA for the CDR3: TGCAGCGTTGACGGGGGCAACACTCAAGAGACCCAGTACTTC.